This passage covers 8 T cell receptor beta chains from one sample sequenced in a study of post-analysis software for immune sequencing data. Study-wide points: Among about 5 TRBV segments more frequent in patients than controls were TRBV5-6, TRBV5-1 and TRBV20-1.

Every TCR beta cDNA library bore unique molecular identifiers. One entry per CDR3 protein results from TCRdb running MiXCR on the PCR reads. The sample has roughly 570,000 distinct CDR3 sequences, 34% seen once. These TCRs' antigens remain unknown. The sample was blood. These receptors originate from a girl aged 2-17 years with multiple sclerosis.

This clonotype has only a few counts. V is TRBV5-1 and J is TRBJ2-5; 8 nucleotides line up with TRBD2. The CDR3 consists of 14 residues. The germline gives CDR1 SGHRS, CDR2 YFSETQ. The ends lost 2 bases at V and 5 bases at J; junction bases unmatched: 5. This chain's CDR3 is CASSFRGGRETQYF. The DNA for the CDR3 is TGCGCCAGCAGCTTTCGGGGGGGCCGGGAGACCCAGTACTTC.

The sample holds a few counts of this clonotype. The genes are TRBV29-1 and TRBJ2-6; D unclear. Trimming stripped 7 bases from V and 2 bases from J, with 6 bases between. Germline V gives CDR1 SQVTM, CDR2 ANQGSEA. The CDR3 loop spans 12 amino acids. The CDR3 is CSAEAGANVLTF. CDR3 DNA sequence: TGCAGCGCCGAGGCTGGGGCCAACGTCCTGACTTTC.

This clonotype was observed a few times. A read error is possible here, since a much larger clone lies one base away. A read error is likely, as this CDR3 ends without the conserved phenylalanine or tryptophan. The chain couples TRBV20-1 to TRBJ2-2; 13 bases align to TRBD2. With V trimmed by 2 bases and J by 8 bases, 8 bases remained unmatched. This CDR3 contains 16 residues. Germline loops: CDR1 DFQATT, CDR2 SNEGSKA (reference sequence). CDR3: CSARPGTSGVGGELFL. The CDR3 DNA follows: TGCAGTGCTAGACCCGGGACTAGCGGGGTCGGAGGGGAGCTGTTTTTG.

The CDR3 is CASSLAGGAGETEAFF. For the CDR3, the DNA is TGCGCCAGCAGCTTGGCAGGGGGCGCAGGGGAGACTGAAGCTTTCTTT. The chain uses TRBV5-1 and TRBJ1-1; TRBD1 matches 8 bases. The CDR3 runs to 16 residues. With 0 bases clipped from V and 5 bases from J, the junction kept 9 bases outside the gene matches. CDR1 is SGHRS and CDR2 is YFSETQ in the germline V gene.

This clonotype was counted a few times. This chain's CDR3 is CASTPAGQTFYEQYF. For the CDR3, the DNA is TGTGCCAGCACCCCTGCGGGACAGACCTTCTACGAGCAGTACTTC. The genes are TRBV7-9 and TRBJ2-7, with TRBD1 as a possible D gene (7 bases). Germline V CDR1 and CDR2: SEHNR, FQNEAQ (reference sequence). This CDR3 is built from 15 residues. The ends were cut back, 7 bases at V and 3 bases at J, with 19 bases in the middle.

This clonotype was seen only a few times. The rearrangement joins TRBV5-1 to TRBJ2-5; D ambiguous. The V gene's germline CDR1 is SGHRS and CDR2 YFSETQ. V was clipped by 4 bases and J by 1 base, with 17 bases between them. The CDR3 has 16 amino acids. The CDR3: CASSPWAAAAQETQYF. The CDR3 DNA sequence: TGCGCCAGCAGCCCGTGGGCGGCGGCGGCCCAAGAGACCCAGTACTTC. Filled out from reference TRBV5-1 and TRBJ2-5, the complete variable domain reads KAGVTQTPRYLIKTRGQQVTLSCSPISGHRSVSWYQQTPGQGLQFLFEYFSETQRNKGNFPGRFSGRQFSNSRSEMNVSTLELGDSALYLCASSPWAAAAQETQYFGPGTRLLVL.

The chain is built from TRBV18 and TRBJ2-5; no firm D call. Trimming stripped 0 bases from V and 3 bases from J, with 5 bases between. Germline V CDR1 and CDR2: KGHSH, LQKENI. The length of the CDR3 is 13 residues. The chain's CDR3 is CASSPPRKETQYF. In nucleotides, the CDR3 is TGTGCCAGCTCACCACCGAGAAAAGAGACCCAGTACTTC.

This chain connects TRBV6-5 to TRBJ2-1, with D uncertain. Germline-derived CDR1 and CDR2 are MNHEY and SVGAGI. This CDR3 region has 11 residues. V lost 4 bases, J lost 10 bases, and 8 bases lay in between. CDR3 sequence (DNA): TGTGCCAGCAGTTGGTGGTACGAGCAGTTCTTC. This sequence encodes CASSWWYEQFF.